This T cell receptor beta chain derives from a study of blood T cell repertoires in COVID-19. Those enrolled, adults aged 18 to 89 years, came from about two dozen US areas. Clones were read by immunoSEQ multiplex PCR, and TCRdb kept only the in-frame ones, dropping some. Of about 170,000 clones in the sample, about 80% are singletons; the top ten hold about 20%. Germline V CDR1 and CDR2: MRHNA, SNTAGT. The CDR3 runs to 14 residues. After removal of 7 bases from V and 3 bases from J, the junction contained 6 bases not matched to a gene. This sequence was found in a woman in her 70s in a cohort exposed to, infected with or recovered from COVID-19 (not recorded which). Sequencing input: PBMCs or T cells enriched from blood (not recorded which). The V gene is TRBV6-4, the J gene TRBJ1-2, with 9 bases aligning to TRBD1. Here the CDR3 reads CASTLTGGYYGYTF. The DNA of the CDR3 is TGTGCCAGCACTTTGACAGGGGGTTACTATGGCTACACCTTC.